This T cell receptor beta chain was documented in a study of T cells after yellow fever vaccination. Whole-study results and caveats: The bulk population could contribute abundant contaminating clonotypes to FACS-sorted repertoires. A small share of clonotypes appeared in both CD4 and CD8 compartments.

From germline, CDR1 is LNHDA and CDR2 SQIVND (reference sequence). The CDR3 is made up of 14 amino acids. The study made its TCR cDNA through 5'RACE template switching. That step introduced a universal primer site along with UMIs. MiXCR, run by TCRdb on the 5' RACE reads, gives a single entry per CDR3 protein. The sample carries approximately 550,000 distinct CDR3 sequences, less than 20% recorded once. This clonotype has just a few counts. The antigen remains undetermined. The TCR was taken from a man younger than 45 who received the YFV17D yellow fever vaccine. This rearrangement joins TRBV19 to TRBJ1-1; no reliable D call. The specimen comprised PBMCs, sampled 15 days after the yellow fever booster vaccination. CDR3 sequence: CASQPGRVNTEAFF. Written as DNA, the CDR3 is TGTGCTTCCCAACCGGGCAGAGTTAACACTGAAGCTTTCTTT.